The clone carrying this TCR beta chain was detected a few times. This sample was included in a study of blood T cell repertoires in COVID-19. Clones were sequenced by immunoSEQ multiplex PCR, and TCRdb holds only the in-frame ones, with some missing. The sample lists 150,000 to 170,000 clones; roughly 84% were seen once. Trimming pared 5 bases from V and 1 base from J, leaving 9 bases between. The germline V gene encodes CDR1 MNHEY and CDR2 SVGEGT. The CDR3 totals 13 residues. The J gene is TRBJ2-7, the V gene TRBV6-2 or TRBV6-3; possible D gene TRBD2, 5 bases. The source material was peripheral blood. The source is a woman aged 60-75 years with COVID-19, enrolled during active disease. The CDR3: CASSPTGSYEQYF. The CDR3 DNA reads as TGTGCCAGCAGTCCCACGGGGTCCTACGAGCAGTACTTC.